This TCR beta chain was recorded in a study of response to subunit inactivated influenza vaccine. Via MiXCR, TCRdb re-called the RT-PCR reads, giving one row per CDR3 protein. The top ten hold roughly 11% of the sample, which has over 650,000 distinct CDR3 sequences, approximately 17% seen once. This CDR3 region has 16 residues. V lost 5 bases to trimming and J lost 4 bases; unmatched junction nucleotides: 10. Germline V CDR1 and CDR2: SEHNR, FQNEAQ (reference sequence). Regarding the study as a whole: Few additional T cells are recruited per seasonal influenza vaccination, authors suggested.

Concerning this clonotype: The antigen is not known.

Specimen: PBMCs from blood, collected roughly 5 days after vaccination. This sequence was found in a man over 45 who received an inactivated influenza vaccine. The gene calls are TRBV7-9 and TRBJ2-1; TRBD2 aligns across 8 bases. The CDR3 loop is CASSEERGPLYNEQFF. CDR3 DNA sequence: TGTGCCAGCAGCGAAGAGCGGGGGCCGCTATACAATGAGCAGTTCTTC.